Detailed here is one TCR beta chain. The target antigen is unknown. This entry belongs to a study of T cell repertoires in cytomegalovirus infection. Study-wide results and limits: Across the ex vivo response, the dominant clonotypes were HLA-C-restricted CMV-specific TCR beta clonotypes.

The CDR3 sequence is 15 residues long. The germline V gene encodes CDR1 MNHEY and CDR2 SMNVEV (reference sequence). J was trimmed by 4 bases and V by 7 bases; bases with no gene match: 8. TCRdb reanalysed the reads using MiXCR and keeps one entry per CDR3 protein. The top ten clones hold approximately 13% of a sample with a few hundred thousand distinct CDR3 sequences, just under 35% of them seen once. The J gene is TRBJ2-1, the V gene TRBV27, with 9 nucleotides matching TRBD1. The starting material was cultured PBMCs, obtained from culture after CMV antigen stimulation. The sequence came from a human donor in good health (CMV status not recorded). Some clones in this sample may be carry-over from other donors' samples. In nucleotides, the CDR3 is TGTGCCAGCACAAAAACCGGGACAGGGTACAATGAGCAGTTCTTC. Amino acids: CASTKTGTGYNEQFF.